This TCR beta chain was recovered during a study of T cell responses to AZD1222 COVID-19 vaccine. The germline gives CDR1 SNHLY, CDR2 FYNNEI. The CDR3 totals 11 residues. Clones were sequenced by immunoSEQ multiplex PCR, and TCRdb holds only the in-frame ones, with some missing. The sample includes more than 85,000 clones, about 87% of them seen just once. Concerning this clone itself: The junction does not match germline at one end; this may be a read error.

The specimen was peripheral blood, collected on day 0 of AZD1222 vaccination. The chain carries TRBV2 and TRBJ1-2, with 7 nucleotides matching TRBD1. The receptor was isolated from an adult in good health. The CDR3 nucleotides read TGTGCCAGCAGTGGGGGGAACAGGGGTCTCTTC. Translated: CASSGGNRGLF.